The 6 T cell receptor beta chains listed next were all sequenced from one sample in a study of cytomegalovirus exposure and HLA in healthy donors. It was with 60 Vbeta and 13 Jbeta primers that the PCR ran. Using immunoSEQ multiplex PCR, the repertoire was profiled, and TCRdb retains in-frame clones only, with some absent. The repertoire holds 150,000 to 200,000 clones, with 80% to 90% as singletons. Sequencing input: PBMCs. The receptors derive from a girl between 5 and 17 years old in good health and CMV-seropositive.

V usage is TRBV29-1 and J usage is TRBJ2-1; D perhaps matches TRBD2 (6 bases). Looked up from germline, CDR1 is SQVTM and CDR2 is ANQGSEA. Trimming cost V 4 bases and J 1 base, with 17 bases left between them. This CDR3 contains 16 residues. This CDR3 is CSVAGASVRSYNEQFF. The CDR3 DNA reads as TGCAGCGTTGCTGGGGCTAGCGTTAGGTCCTACAATGAGCAGTTCTTC.

This clone was observed a single time. The V and J genes are TRBV21-1 and TRBJ1-5; the DNA was not compared with TRBD1, the D call given in the table. TRBV21-1 has pseudogene status. The CDR3 is made up of 15 amino acids. The CDR3 nucleotides read TGTGCCAGCAGCAAAGAACAGGGTTACAATCAGCCCCAGCATTTT. Its protein is CASSKEQGYNQPQHF.

The chain is built from TRBV27 and TRBJ2-3, with TRBD1 matching 8 bases. The germline CDR1 and CDR2 sequences are MNHEY and SMNVEV (reference sequence). This CDR3 comprises 14 residues. J was trimmed by 2 bases and V by 5 bases; bases with no gene match: 3. The CDR3 loop is CASSPGQDTDTQYF. The DNA for the CDR3 is TGTGCCAGCAGTCCGGGACAGGACACAGATACGCAGTATTTT.

J is TRBJ2-2 and V is TRBV5-1; tentative D call: TRBD2 (6 bases). Germline V CDR1 and CDR2: SGHRS, YFSETQ. The V end was cut by 0 bases, the J end by 3 bases, with 9 bases between. CDR3 length: 15 amino acids. In nucleotides, the CDR3 is TGCGCCAGCAGCTTGGCGGGGGAATACACCGGGGAGCTGTTTTTT. Translating it yields CASSLAGEYTGELFF.

The chain combines TRBV2 with TRBJ1-2, with D possibly matching TRBD1 (6 bases). The CDR3 runs to 14 residues. The germline V gene encodes CDR1 SNHLY and CDR2 FYNNEI. The V end lost 2 bases, the J end lost 6 bases, and 13 bases lay between the germline ends. The CDR3 coding sequence is TGTGCCAGCAGTGAAAGGGGGTTAACCGATGGCTACACCTTC. This translates into CASSERGLTDGYTF.

In this sample, this clone turned up a few times. V gene TRBV2 combines with J gene TRBJ2-3; the D gene is possibly TRBD2 (6 bases). The length of the CDR3 is 16 residues. Germline CDR1 and CDR2: SNHLY and FYNNEI. Trimming removed 4 bases from V and 1 base from J, with 15 bases in between. CDR3 sequence: CASSVVGGPRTDTQYF. The CDR3 DNA reads TGTGCCAGCAGTGTTGTGGGGGGACCTCGCACAGATACGCAGTATTTT.